A single sample is the source of the 21 T cell receptor beta chains below, sequenced in a study of T cells in Graves' hyperthyroidism and ophthalmopathy. Amplified regions were TCR beta CDR3 sequences from RNA transcripts. TCR CDR3 regions were first amplified by RT-PCR with HTBI primers. TCRdb ran MiXCR on the multiplex PCR reads and lists one entry per CDR3 protein. This table has approximately 600,000 distinct CDR3 sequences, approximately 15% appearing once. Sequencing was carried out using blood. These receptors were collected from a woman younger than 35 with Graves' ophthalmopathy.

This clonotype was counted only a few times. The V gene is TRBV18, the J gene TRBJ2-3, with unresolved D. The ends were cut back, 4 bases at V and 0 bases at J, with 17 bases in the middle. Germline-derived CDR1 and CDR2 are KGHSH and LQKENI. The CDR3 contains 17 residues. CDR3: CASSLGYILASTDTQYF. The CDR3 DNA is TGTGCCAGCTCACTAGGTTACATACTGGCTAGCACAGATACGCAGTATTTT.

The table lists this clonotype with a few counts. The chain recombines TRBV27 with TRBJ1-5; unclear D gene. The V end was cut by 4 bases, the J end by 4 bases, with 14 bases between. Per the germline V gene, CDR1 is MNHEY and CDR2 is SMNVEV (reference sequence). The CDR3 extends over 15 amino acids. The CDR3 DNA sequence: TGTGCCAGCAGTTCCCTCGTGGAGGGTAATCAGCCCCAGCATTTT. Its protein is CASSSLVEGNQPQHF.

V usage is TRBV27 and J usage is TRBJ2-2; D assignment may be TRBD1 or TRBD2 (5 bases each). The germline V gene encodes CDR1 MNHEY and CDR2 SMNVEV (reference sequence). CDR3 length: 14 residues. V lost 8 bases to trimming and J lost 0 bases, with 10 bases between them. CDR3 amino acids: CASYRGANTGELFF. CDR3 bases: TGTGCCAGCTATAGGGGAGCGAACACCGGGGAGCTGTTTTTT.

This clonotype was counted once. The chain has TRBV19 and TRBJ2-1; 12 positions agree with TRBD2. The J segment lost 7 bases and the V segment lost 6 bases, leaving 7 bases of the junction unmatched. This CDR3 is built from 15 residues. CDR1 and CDR2 (germline): LNHDA, SQIVND (reference sequence). The CDR3 sequence is CASRLAGGPVNEQFF. CDR3 in DNA: TGTGCCAGTAGGCTAGCGGGAGGGCCAGTGAATGAGCAGTTCTTC.

Ten or more counts support this clonotype. V usage is TRBV28 and J usage is TRBJ2-1, with 9 nucleotides matching TRBD2. The CDR3 length is 14 residues. V trimming: 2 bases; J trimming: 8 bases; junction bases outside the gene matches: 4. Germline-derived CDR1 and CDR2 are MDHEN and SYDVKM. CDR3 nucleotide sequence: TGTGCCAGCAGTTTACGGACTAGCGTCGATGAGCAGTTCTTC. Protein product: CASSLRTSVDEQFF.

The chain carries TRBV5-6 and TRBJ2-7; unclear D gene. The germline gives CDR1 SGHDT, CDR2 YYEEEE. V dropped 2 bases and J dropped 7 bases, with 22 bases sitting between them. The CDR3 consists of 16 residues. The CDR3 reads CASSFDEESSYNEQYF. CDR3 bases: TGTGCCAGCAGCTTTGATGAGGAGAGCTCCTACAATGAGCAGTACTTC.

The chain is built from TRBV6-1 and TRBJ2-1; 12 bases are a match to TRBD2. Germline CDR1 and CDR2: MNHNS and SASEGT. There are 16 residues in the CDR3. J was trimmed by 7 bases and V by 5 bases; bases with no gene match: 9. The CDR3 reads CASSPVTSGSSNEQFF. CDR3 coding DNA: TGTGCCAGCAGTCCCGTGACTAGCGGGAGTAGTAATGAGCAGTTCTTC.

This clonotype has a handful of counts. The chain uses TRBV10-3 and TRBJ2-2, with D perhaps matching TRBD1 or TRBD2 (5 bases each). The CDR3 contains 14 residues. Germline loops: CDR1 ENHRY, CDR2 SYGVKD. The V end was cut by 10 bases, the J end by 2 bases, with 14 bases between. The CDR3 DNA reads TGTGCCACCCGACGGGGCCCTAACACCGGGGAGCTGTTTTTT. It yields the protein CATRRGPNTGELFF.

This chain uses TRBV5-1 with TRBJ2-3; D is possibly TRBD2 (6 bases). V was cut by 0 bases and J by 0 bases, with 14 bases left in between. Germline CDR1 SGHRS, CDR2 YFSETQ. The CDR3 length is 17 residues. The CDR3 sequence is CASSLDAGTYSTDTQYF. The CDR3 DNA sequence: TGCGCCAGCAGCTTGGATGCGGGAACCTATAGCACAGATACGCAGTATTTT.

This clonotype has more than one count but fewer than ten. The V and J genes are TRBV6-1 and TRBJ2-1; 8 bases align to TRBD2. The J segment lost 4 bases and the V segment lost 2 bases, leaving 10 bases of the junction unmatched. The CDR3 extends over 17 amino acids. In germline, CDR1 is MNHNS, CDR2 SASEGT. Here the CDR3 reads CASSERLVAGTYNEQFF. In DNA, the CDR3 is TGTGCCAGCAGTGAAAGGTTGGTAGCGGGAACATACAATGAGCAGTTCTTC.

This clonotype was found many times. V gene TRBV28 combines with J gene TRBJ2-1; 8 bases line up with TRBD2. The CDR3 length is 17 residues. The V and J ends lost 3 bases and 7 bases, in that order; junction bases with no gene match: 14. CDR1 and CDR2 (germline): MDHEN, SYDVKM. In nucleotides, the CDR3 is TGTGCCAGCAGTTTTTTGTCAACCAGCGGGAGAGGTAATGAGCAGTTCTTC. The encoded protein is CASSFLSTSGRGNEQFF.

This clonotype was seen more than once but under ten times. This chain connects TRBV11-3 to TRBJ2-5; 7 bases fit TRBD1. V dropped 6 bases and J dropped 3; count of bases not matched to a gene: 4. CDR1 and CDR2 (germline): SGHNT, YENEEA. CDR3 length: 13 residues. The CDR3 reads CASRGDREETQYF. For the CDR3, the DNA is TGTGCCAGCAGGGGTGACAGGGAAGAGACCCAGTACTTC.

This rearrangement joins TRBV15 to TRBJ1-2; 9 positions agree with TRBD1. The V gene end was trimmed by 0 bases and the J gene end by 4 bases; junction bases not matched to a gene: 6. Germline assignment: CDR1 LNHNV and CDR2 YYDKDF (reference sequence). CDR3 length: 16 residues. The CDR3 DNA reads as TGTGCCACCAGCAGAGATCCCCCGGGACAGGGCTATGGCTACACCTTC. Translated: CATSRDPPGQGYGYTF.

The sample holds many counts of this clonotype. J is TRBJ2-3 and V is TRBV11-2; 7 positions match TRBD2. Germline lookup yields CDR1 SGHAT and CDR2 FQNNGV. V shed 3 bases and J 0 bases; nucleotides not matched to a gene: 15. CDR3 size: 19 residues. CDR3 sequence: CASSFGSLAGRPSTDTQYF. The CDR3 nucleotides read TGTGCCAGCAGCTTTGGGTCCTTAGCGGGTCGTCCTAGCACAGATACGCAGTATTTT.

This clonotype was seen repeatedly, ten times or more. The chain is built from TRBV28 and TRBJ2-1; D might be TRBD2 (6 bases). V lost 2 bases and J 3 bases, leaving 11 bases between the germline ends. The CDR3 runs 15 residues. Germline V gives CDR1 MDHEN, CDR2 SYDVKM. The CDR3 reads CASSLRSSVYNEQFF. The CDR3 nucleotides read TGTGCCAGCAGTTTACGGTCTAGCGTCTACAATGAGCAGTTCTTC.

There are many counts of this clonotype. The chain carries TRBV2 and TRBJ2-3; D call uncertain. Trimming left V 2 bases short and J 2 bases short, with 14 bases between. CDR3 length equals 16 residues. Germline assignment: CDR1 SNHLY and CDR2 FYNNEI. This CDR3 is CASSERLTTVTDTQYF. The CDR3 DNA follows: TGTGCCAGCAGTGAAAGACTTACCACCGTCACAGATACGCAGTATTTT.

This clonotype came up many times. The chain has TRBV14 and TRBJ2-7; 8 bases are shared with TRBD1. There are 16 residues in the CDR3. Trimming took 1 base from V and 6 from J; bases not matched to a gene: 11. Per germline, CDR1 SGHDN and CDR2 FVKESK. CDR3 bases: TGTGCCAGCAGCCAAGGTCCCGGGACAGGTCGTCGCGAGCAGTACTTC. Translation gives CASSQGPGTGRREQYF.

The rearrangement links TRBV9 to TRBJ2-2; D remains ambiguous. Trimming stripped 2 bases from V and 5 bases from J, with 10 bases between. This CDR3 is built from 14 residues. CDR1 is SGDLS, CDR2 YYNGEE, per germline. The CDR3 spells CASSVLWSTGELFF. CDR3 in DNA: TGTGCCAGCAGCGTTCTTTGGAGTACCGGGGAGCTGTTTTTT.

For this clonotype: Since a much larger clone is just one base distant, this may be a read error. This sequence joins TRBV29-1 and TRBJ2-7, with D maybe TRBD1 (6 bases). Trimming left V 6 bases short and J 0 bases short, with 9 bases between. In germline, CDR1 is SQVTM, CDR2 ANQGSEA. This CDR3 region has 12 residues. The CDR3 DNA reads as TGCAGCGTGGGGGACAACTCCTACGAGCAGTACTTC. This gives the protein CSVGDNSYEQYF.

Ten or more counts support this clonotype. The chain combines TRBV7-2 with TRBJ1-4; a possible D gene is TRBD1 (6 bases). Germline CDR1 SGHTA, CDR2 FQGNSA. The CDR3 totals 14 residues. Trimming took 7 bases from V and 10 from J, leaving 19 bases between them. For the CDR3, the DNA is TGTGCCAGCACCAAGGGGGGGACGGAGAGAAAACTGTTTTTT. This codes for CASTKGGTERKLFF.

At least ten counts were recorded for this clonotype. The CDR3 DNA follows: TGTGCCACCAGCACGGTCGGGAACACCATATATTTT. Its protein is CATSTVGNTIYF. This chain links TRBV15 with TRBJ1-3; D is uncertain. Germline CDR1 is LNHNV and CDR2 is YYDKDF (reference sequence). CDR3 length equals 12 residues. Trimming stripped 4 bases from V and 7 bases from J, with 8 bases between.